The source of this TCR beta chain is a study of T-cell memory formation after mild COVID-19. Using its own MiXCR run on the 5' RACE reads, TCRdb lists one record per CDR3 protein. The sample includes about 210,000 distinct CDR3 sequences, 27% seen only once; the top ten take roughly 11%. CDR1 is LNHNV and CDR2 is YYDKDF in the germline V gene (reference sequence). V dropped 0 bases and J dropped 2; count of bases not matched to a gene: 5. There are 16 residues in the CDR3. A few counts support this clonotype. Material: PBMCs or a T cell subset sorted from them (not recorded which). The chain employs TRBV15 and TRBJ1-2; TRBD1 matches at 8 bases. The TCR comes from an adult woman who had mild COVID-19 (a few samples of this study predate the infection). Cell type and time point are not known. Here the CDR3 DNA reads TGTGCCACCAGCAGAGATCTCGCAGGGGGCAACTATGGCTACACCTTC. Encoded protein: CATSRDLAGGNYGYTF.